In this sample, the clone carrying this T cell receptor (beta chain) turned up a few times. Germline loops: CDR1 SNHLY, CDR2 FYNNEI. The junction had 2 bases not matched to a gene; V was cut back by 8 bases and J by 5 bases. The CDR3 has 11 amino acids. This sample is part of a study of PD-1 blockade in classical Hodgkin lymphoma. Time point here: cycle 4 day 1 (C4D1), after more than five weeks of nivolumab. Every patient experienced relapse after autologous stem cell transplantation, and brentuximab vedotin exposure varied. Researchers used magnetic negative selection to pull out pure CD4+ T cells from thawed PBMCs. Assay: immunoSEQ multiplex PCR; the TCRdb copy retains only in-frame clones and omits some. Found here are 25,000 to 30,000 clones, approximately 90% of them singletons; the top ten hold 0.4% to 0.45%.

The input for sequencing was CD4+ T cells from blood, taken before the fourth cycle of nivolumab. This sequence originates from a human donor with classical Hodgkin lymphoma. The chain links TRBV2 to TRBJ2-5, with 7 bases that match TRBD2. The chain's CDR3 is CASGGGETQYF. The CDR3 region has the DNA TGTGCCAGCGGGGGAGGGGAGACCCAGTACTTC.